A selection of T cell receptor beta chains follows, all from one sample in a study of CD8 T cells in ankylosing spondylitis. TCRdb itself ran the 5' RACE reads through MiXCR, one entry per CDR3 protein. Seen here are about 400,000 distinct CDR3 sequences, 20% to 25% observed once, and the top ten hold around 13%. Sequenced: blood, either unsorted or a sorted T cell fraction (not recorded which). The receptors come from a male donor with ankylosing spondylitis or in good health (not recorded which). CDR3s include the opening cysteine and the closing phenylalanine or tryptophan. A D gene is named only where the DNA matches it firmly. Clone size is given for some rows only: seen once, a few or many times, or a class if the clone is expanded.

size	V	J	D	DNA	CDR3
few	TRBV6-2/TRBV6-3	TRBJ2-3	TRBD1	TGTGCCAGCAGTTATTCGGCGACAGGGAGCACAGATACGCAGTATTTT	CASSYSATGSTDTQYF
NA	TRBV20-1	TRBJ2-3	TRBD2	TGCAGTGCTAGAGATGGGAGGGGCACCAACACAGATACGCAGTATTTT	CSARDGRGTNTDTQYF
few	TRBV4-2	TRBJ2-3	TRBD2	TGTGCCAGCAGTCCCCTGGGCGGGGGGCAGAGAGATACGCAGTATTTT	CASSPLGGGQRDTQYF
NA	TRBV29-1	TRBJ2-7	NA	TGCAGCGTTGAATTTACCCCCTACGAGCAGTACTTC	CSVEFTPYEQYF
NA	TRBV7-2	TRBJ2-1	NA	TGTGCCAGCAGCTTCAGTCGGGAGAACAATGAGCAGTTCTTC	CASSFSRENNEQFF
NA	TRBV11-1	TRBJ2-7	TRBD2	TGTGCCAGCAGCTTAGGAGGCCTAGCGGGGGCCCCCAGTGGCGAGCAGTACTTC	CASSLGGLAGAPSGEQYF
NA	TRBV9	TRBJ2-7	NA	TGTGCCAGCAGCCCCACGGCAGGGCCAACCTCCTACGAGCAGTACTTC	CASSPTAGPTSYEQYF
NA	TRBV5-1	TRBJ2-1	NA	TGCGCCAGTTCTACGGGACCGATGAATTCCTACAATGAGCAGTTCTTC	CASSTGPMNSYNEQFF
NA	TRBV13	TRBJ2-2	TRBD2	TGTGCCAGCAGCCCCGCTTGGCAGCGGGGGGCCCATGGCGGGGAGCTGTTTTTT	CASSPAWQRGAHGGELFF
NA	TRBV6-5	TRBJ2-3	NA	TGTGCCAGCAGTTCCTATTCTAGAGCCCTCACAGATACGCAGTATTTT	CASSSYSRALTDTQYF
few	TRBV7-9	TRBJ2-1	NA	TGTGCCAGCAGCTCCGGGACATTCGGCGATGAGCAGTTCTTC	CASSSGTFGDEQFF
few	TRBV3-1	TRBJ2-2	TRBD1	TGTGCCAGCAGCCAGGGGACAGGGGGCAACACCGGGGAGCTGTTTTTT	CASSQGTGGNTGELFF
few	TRBV7-2	TRBJ1-5	NA	TGTGCCAGCAGCCCCACCGTGGGAAGCAATCAGCCCCAGCATTTT	CASSPTVGSNQPQHF
few	TRBV11-2	TRBJ2-3	TRBD1	TGTGCCAGCAGCTCCCTAGGGACAGTCTACAGCACAGATACGCAGTATTTT	CASSSLGTVYSTDTQYF
NA	TRBV11-1	TRBJ1-1	NA	TGTGCCAGCAGCTCACCGGACAGCCAGAACACTGAAGCTTTCTTT	CASSSPDSQNTEAFF
NA	TRBV28	TRBJ1-1	NA	TGTGCCAGCAGCCCTTGGTCGAATCTCGAAGCTTTCTTT	CASSPWSNLEAFF
few	TRBV9	TRBJ2-1	NA	TGTGCCAGCACCCGAGGGGAGGTTGTAGTAAACAATGAGCAGTTCTTC	CASTRGEVVVNNEQFF
NA	TRBV2	TRBJ2-4	NA	TGTGCCAGCAGTGACGGCAGGGGTTCAAACATTCAGTACTTC	CASSDGRGSNIQYF
once	TRBV20-1	TRBJ2-3	NA	TGCAGTGCTCAGCCTCTTTTGGGGTCAGATACGCAGTATTTT	CSAQPLLGSDTQYF
NA	TRBV20-1	TRBJ2-7	NA	TGCAGTGCGCTTACGCAGGGGTTCGAGCAGTACTTC	CSALTQGFEQYF
few	TRBV29-1	TRBJ1-2	NA	TGCAGCGTCCCCTCGGGCAACTATGGCTACACCTTC	CSVPSGNYGYTF
few	TRBV10-3	TRBJ2-2	NA	TGTGCCATCAGCGGTACGCAAGGTGGGATCGGGGAGCTGTTTTTT	CAISGTQGGIGELFF
few	TRBV25-1	TRBJ2-7	TRBD1	TGTGCCAGCAGTGGAACAGGGGGCGCATACGAGCAGTACTTC	CASSGTGGAYEQYF
few	TRBV12-3/TRBV12-4	TRBJ2-2	NA	TGTGCCAGCAGTTTATCCGCCCGCGGGGAGCTGTTTTTT	CASSLSARGELFF
NA	TRBV27	TRBJ2-2	TRBD2	TGTGCCAGCAGACCGGGACTACACACCGGGGAGCTGTTTTTT	CASRPGLHTGELFF
NA	TRBV12-3/TRBV12-4	TRBJ2-5	NA	TGTGCCAGCCGGGGCTGGGGGCCAAAAGAGACCCAGTACTTC	CASRGWGPKETQYF
few	TRBV20-1	TRBJ2-3	TRBD2	TGCAGTGCTAGTGAAGGTCGGGGGGGGCAAGATACGCAGTATTTT	CSASEGRGGQDTQYF
NA	TRBV27	TRBJ2-7	TRBD1	TGTGCCAGCAGTTTATCGGCGACAGGGTCCTACGAGCAGTACTTC	CASSLSATGSYEQYF
NA	TRBV7-3	TRBJ2-1	NA	TGTGCCAGCACCAGCTTCGGCATTAATGAGCAGTTCTTC	CASTSFGINEQFF
NA	TRBV12-3/TRBV12-4	TRBJ2-2	NA	TGTGCCAGCAGTTTAGGTTTTCCATCGAACACCGGGGAGCTGTTTTTT	CASSLGFPSNTGELFF
once	TRBV30	TRBJ2-1	TRBD2	TGTGCCTGTAGCGGGGTATCCTACAATGAGCAGTTCTTC	CACSGVSYNEQFF
NA	TRBV14	TRBJ2-3	NA	TGTGCCAGCAGCCAAGATGCCGGGCTCGGCACAGATACGCAGTATTTT	CASSQDAGLGTDTQYF
few	TRBV5-4	TRBJ2-3	TRBD1	TGTGCCAGCAGCTTGGCCGACAGGGCGACAGATACGCAGTATTTT	CASSLADRATDTQYF
few	TRBV2	TRBJ2-7	NA	TGTGCCAGCAGCCTAGTTGGGCAGATCAACACCTACGAGCAGTACTTC	CASSLVGQINTYEQYF
few	TRBV18	TRBJ2-7	NA	TGTGCCAGCTCCCTAACGGAGGGGGGGCCGGCCAACGAGCAGTACTTC	CASSLTEGGPANEQYF
NA	TRBV4-1	TRBJ1-1	NA	TGCGCCAGCAGCCAATTTTCAGATACGAACACTGAAGCTTTCTTT	CASSQFSDTNTEAFF
NA	TRBV6-1	TRBJ2-2	TRBD2	TGTGCCAGCAGTGATTTGCGGGGGGCCGGACAAGCCGGGGAGCTGTTTTTT	CASSDLRGAGQAGELFF
NA	TRBV12-3/TRBV12-4	TRBJ1-2	TRBD1	TGTGCCAGCAGTCCGGGACAGGGACCTAATGGCTACACCTTC	CASSPGQGPNGYTF
few	TRBV20-1	TRBJ1-5	NA	TGCAGTGTTAGGAGGCTCAATCAGCCCCAGCATTTT	CSVRRLNQPQHF
few	TRBV2	TRBJ2-1	NA	TGTGCCAGCACGGGGACTCTCTCCTCCTACAATGAGCAGTTCTTC	CASTGTLSSYNEQFF
NA	TRBV27	TRBJ2-3	NA	TGTGCCAGCAGCCAATGGGCCAGCCGCACAGATACGCAGTATTTT	CASSQWASRTDTQYF
few	TRBV6-4	TRBJ2-1	TRBD2	TGTGCCAGCAGCCATAGAGGACTAGCTGTCGATGAGCAGTTCTTC	CASSHRGLAVDEQFF
few	TRBV24-1	TRBJ2-1	TRBD2	TGTGCCACCAGTGATCCCCGGTTCGAGCGGGGGGCCTACAATGAGCAGTTCTTC	CATSDPRFERGAYNEQFF